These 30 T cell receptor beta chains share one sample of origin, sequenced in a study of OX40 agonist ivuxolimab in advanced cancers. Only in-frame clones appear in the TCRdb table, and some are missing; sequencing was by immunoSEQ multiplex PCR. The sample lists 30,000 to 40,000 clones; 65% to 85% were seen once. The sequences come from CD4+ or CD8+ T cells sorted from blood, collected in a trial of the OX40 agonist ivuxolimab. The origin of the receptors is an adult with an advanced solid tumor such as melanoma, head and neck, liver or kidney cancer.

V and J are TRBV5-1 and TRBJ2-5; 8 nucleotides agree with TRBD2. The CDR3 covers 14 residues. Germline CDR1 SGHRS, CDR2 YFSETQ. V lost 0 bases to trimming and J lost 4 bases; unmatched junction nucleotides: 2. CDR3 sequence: CASSLAGGRETQYF. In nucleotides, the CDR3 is TGCGCCAGCAGCTTGGCGGGGGGGCGAGAGACCCAGTACTTC.

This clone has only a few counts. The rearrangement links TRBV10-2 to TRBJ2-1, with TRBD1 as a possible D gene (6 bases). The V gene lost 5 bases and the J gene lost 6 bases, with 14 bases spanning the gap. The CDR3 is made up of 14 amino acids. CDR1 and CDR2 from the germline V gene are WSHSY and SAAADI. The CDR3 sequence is CASSPQGSGNEQFF. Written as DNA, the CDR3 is TGCGCCAGCAGTCCCCAGGGGAGCGGCAATGAGCAGTTCTTC.

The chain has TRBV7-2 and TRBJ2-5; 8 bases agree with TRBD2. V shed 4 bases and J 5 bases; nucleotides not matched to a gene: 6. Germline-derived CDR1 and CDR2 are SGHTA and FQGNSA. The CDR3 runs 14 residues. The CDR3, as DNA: TGTGCCAGCAGCTCCTATAGCGGGACGGAGACCCAGTACTTC. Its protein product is CASSSYSGTETQYF.

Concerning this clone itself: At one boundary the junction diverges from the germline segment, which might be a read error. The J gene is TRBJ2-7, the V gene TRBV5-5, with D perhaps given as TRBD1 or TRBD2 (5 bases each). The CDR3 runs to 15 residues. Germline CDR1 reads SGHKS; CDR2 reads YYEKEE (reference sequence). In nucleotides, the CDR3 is TGCGCCAGCAGCCAATCTCAAGGGGACCTCTACGAGCAGTACTTC. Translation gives CASSQSQGDLYEQYF.

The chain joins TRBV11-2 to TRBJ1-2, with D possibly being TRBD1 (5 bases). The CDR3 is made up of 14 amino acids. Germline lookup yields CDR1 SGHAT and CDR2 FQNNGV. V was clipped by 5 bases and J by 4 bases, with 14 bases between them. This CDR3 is CASSATQGGYGYTF. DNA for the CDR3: TGTGCCAGCAGCGCCACGCAGGGTGGCTATGGCTACACCTTC.

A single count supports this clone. CDR3 loop: CASSLGGQGETQYF. CDR3 nucleotides: TGTGCCAGCAGTTTGGGAGGGCAGGGAGAGACCCAGTACTTC. The rearrangement joins TRBV6-5 to TRBJ2-5, with TRBD2 matching over 7 bases. J lost 4 bases, V lost 4 bases, and 6 bases had no gene match. This CDR3 has 14 residues. Germline CDR1 and CDR2: MNHEY and SVGAGI.

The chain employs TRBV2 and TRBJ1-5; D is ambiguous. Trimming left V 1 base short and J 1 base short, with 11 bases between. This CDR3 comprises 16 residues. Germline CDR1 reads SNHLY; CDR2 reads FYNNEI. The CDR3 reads CASSEEAGPSNQPQHF. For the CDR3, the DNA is TGTGCCAGCAGTGAAGAGGCAGGCCCCAGCAATCAGCCCCAGCATTTT.

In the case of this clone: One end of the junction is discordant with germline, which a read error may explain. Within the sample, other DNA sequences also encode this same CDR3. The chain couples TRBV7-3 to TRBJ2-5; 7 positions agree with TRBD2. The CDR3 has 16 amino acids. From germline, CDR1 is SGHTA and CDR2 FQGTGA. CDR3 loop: CASSPGTWEGLETQYF. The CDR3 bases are TGTGCCAGCAGCCCAGGGACTTGGGAGGGTCTGGAGACTCAGTACTTC.

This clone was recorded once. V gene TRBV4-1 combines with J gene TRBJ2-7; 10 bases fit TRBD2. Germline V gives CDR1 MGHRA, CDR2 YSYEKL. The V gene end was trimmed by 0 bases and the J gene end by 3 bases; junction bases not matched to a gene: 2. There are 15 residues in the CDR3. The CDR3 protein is CASSQELAGNYEQYF. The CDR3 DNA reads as TGCGCCAGCAGCCAAGAACTAGCGGGAAACTACGAGCAGTACTTC.

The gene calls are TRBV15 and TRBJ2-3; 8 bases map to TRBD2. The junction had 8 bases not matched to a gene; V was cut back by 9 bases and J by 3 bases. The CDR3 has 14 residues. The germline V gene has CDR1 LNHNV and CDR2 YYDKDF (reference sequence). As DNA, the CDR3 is TGTGCCACGGGGAGCGGGAGAGTGACAGATACGCAGTATTTT. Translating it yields CATGSGRVTDTQYF. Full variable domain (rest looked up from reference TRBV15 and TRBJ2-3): DAMVIQNPRYQVTQFGKPVTLSCSQTLNHNVMYWYQQKSSQAPKLLFHYYDKDFNNEADTPDNFQSRRPNTSFCFLDIRSPGLGDTAMYLCATGSGRVTDTQYFGPGTRLTVL.

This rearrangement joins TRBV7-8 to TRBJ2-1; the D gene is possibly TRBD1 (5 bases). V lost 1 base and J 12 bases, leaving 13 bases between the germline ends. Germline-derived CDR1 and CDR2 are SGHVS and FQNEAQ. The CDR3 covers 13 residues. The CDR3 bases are TGTGCCAGCAGCTTAGGAGCCAGCCAGGGGCAGTTCTTC. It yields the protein CASSLGASQGQFF.

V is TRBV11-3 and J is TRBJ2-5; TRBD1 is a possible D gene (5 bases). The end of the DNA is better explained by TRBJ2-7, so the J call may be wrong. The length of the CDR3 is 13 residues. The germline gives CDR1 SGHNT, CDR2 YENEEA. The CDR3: CASSASQGYEQYF. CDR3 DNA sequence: TGTGCCAGCAGCGCAAGTCAGGGCTACGAGCAGTACTTC.

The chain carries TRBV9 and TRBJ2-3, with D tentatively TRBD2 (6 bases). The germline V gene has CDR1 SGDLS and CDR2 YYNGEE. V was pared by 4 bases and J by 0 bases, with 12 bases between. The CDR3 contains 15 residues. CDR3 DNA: TGTGCCAGCAGCACAGCCGGGACTAGCACAGATACGCAGTATTTT. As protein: CASSTAGTSTDTQYF.

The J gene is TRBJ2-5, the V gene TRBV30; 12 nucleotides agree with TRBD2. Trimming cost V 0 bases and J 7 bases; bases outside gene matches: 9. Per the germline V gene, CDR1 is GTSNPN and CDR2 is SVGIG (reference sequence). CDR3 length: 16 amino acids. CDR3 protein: CAWSVSGLAGYGTQYF. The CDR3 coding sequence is TGTGCCTGGAGTGTATCGGGACTAGCGGGTTACGGGACCCAGTACTTC. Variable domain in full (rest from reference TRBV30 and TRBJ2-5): SQTIHQWPATLVQPVGSPLSLECTVEGTSNPNLYWYRQAAGRGLQLLFYSVGIGQISSEVPQNLSASRPQDRQFILSSKKLLLSDSGFYLCAWSVSGLAGYGTQYFGPGTRLLVL.

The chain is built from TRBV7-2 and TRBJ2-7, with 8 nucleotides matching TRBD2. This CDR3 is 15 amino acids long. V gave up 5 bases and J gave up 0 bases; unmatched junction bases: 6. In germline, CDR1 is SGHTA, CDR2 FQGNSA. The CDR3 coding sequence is TGTGCCAGCAGCCTCAGCGGGAGATACTCCTACGAGCAGTACTTC. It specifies CASSLSGRYSYEQYF.

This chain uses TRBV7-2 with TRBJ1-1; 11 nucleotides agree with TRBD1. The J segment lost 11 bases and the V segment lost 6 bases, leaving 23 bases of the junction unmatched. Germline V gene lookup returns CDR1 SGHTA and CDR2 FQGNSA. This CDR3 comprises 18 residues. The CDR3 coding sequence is TGTGCCAGCAGGGGCGGACAGGGGGCGCCGGGAGATTTTCTGAAGGCTTTCTTT. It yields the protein CASRGGQGAPGDFLKAFF.

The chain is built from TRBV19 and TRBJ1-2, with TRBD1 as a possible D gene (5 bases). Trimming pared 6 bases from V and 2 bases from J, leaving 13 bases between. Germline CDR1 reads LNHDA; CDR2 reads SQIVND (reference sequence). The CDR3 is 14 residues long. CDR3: CASRRGQRNYGYTF. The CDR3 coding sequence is TGTGCCAGTAGACGTGGACAACGAAACTATGGCTACACCTTC.

CDR3 DNA sequence: TGTGCCAGCAGCGTCGACAGGGGGAACACTGAAGCTTTCTTT. Its protein product is CASSVDRGNTEAFF. This chain uses TRBV28 with TRBJ1-1, with 8 bases lining up with TRBD1. This CDR3 is built from 14 residues. The germline V gene has CDR1 MDHEN and CDR2 SYDVKM. Losses at the gene ends were 6 bases for V and 1 base for J; bases not matched to a gene: 4.

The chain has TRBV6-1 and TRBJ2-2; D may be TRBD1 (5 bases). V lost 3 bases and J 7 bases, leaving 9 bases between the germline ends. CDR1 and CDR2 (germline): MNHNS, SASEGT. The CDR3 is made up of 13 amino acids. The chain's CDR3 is CASSDLGVGELFF. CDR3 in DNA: TGTGCCAGCAGTGACCTAGGGGTCGGGGAGCTGTTTTTT.

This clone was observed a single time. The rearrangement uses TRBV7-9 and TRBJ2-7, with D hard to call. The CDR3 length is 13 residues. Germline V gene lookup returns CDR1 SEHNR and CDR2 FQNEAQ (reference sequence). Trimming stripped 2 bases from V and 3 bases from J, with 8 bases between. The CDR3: CASSLSGDYEQYF. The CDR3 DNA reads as TGTGCCAGCAGCTTATCAGGAGACTACGAGCAGTACTTC. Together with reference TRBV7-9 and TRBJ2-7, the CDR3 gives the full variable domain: DTGVSQNPRHKITKRGQNVTFRCDPISEHNRLYWYRQTLGQGPEFLTYFQNEAQLEKSRLLSDRFSAERPKGSFSTLEIQRTEQGDSAMYLCASSLSGDYEQYFGPGTRLTVT.

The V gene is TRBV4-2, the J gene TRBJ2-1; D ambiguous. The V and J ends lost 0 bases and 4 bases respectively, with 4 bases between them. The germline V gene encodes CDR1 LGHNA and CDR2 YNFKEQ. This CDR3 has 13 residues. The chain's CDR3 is CASSQDQYNEQFF. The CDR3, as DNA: TGTGCCAGCAGCCAAGATCAGTACAATGAGCAGTTCTTC.

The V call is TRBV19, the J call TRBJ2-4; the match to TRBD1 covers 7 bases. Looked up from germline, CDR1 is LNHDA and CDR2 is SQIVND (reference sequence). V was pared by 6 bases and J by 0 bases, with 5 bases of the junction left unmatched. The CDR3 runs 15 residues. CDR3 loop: CASRPDREAKNIQYF. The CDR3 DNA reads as TGTGCCAGTAGACCCGACAGGGAAGCCAAAAACATTCAGTACTTC. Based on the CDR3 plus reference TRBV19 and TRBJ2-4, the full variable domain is DGGITQSPKYLFRKEGQNVTLSCEQNLNHDAMYWYRQDPGQGLRLIYYSQIVNDFQKGDIAEGYSVSREKKESFPLTVTSAQKNPTAFYLCASRPDREAKNIQYFGAGTRLSVL.

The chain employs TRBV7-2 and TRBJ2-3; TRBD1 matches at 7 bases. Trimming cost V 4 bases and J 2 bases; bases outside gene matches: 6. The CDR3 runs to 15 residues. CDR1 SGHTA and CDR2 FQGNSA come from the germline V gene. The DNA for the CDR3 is TGTGCCAGCAGCTCGGACAGGTTACCCACAGATACGCAGTATTTT. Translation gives CASSSDRLPTDTQYF.

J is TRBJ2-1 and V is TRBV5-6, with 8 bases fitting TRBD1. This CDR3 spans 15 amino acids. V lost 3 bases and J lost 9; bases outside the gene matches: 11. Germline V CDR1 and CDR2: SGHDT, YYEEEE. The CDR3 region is CASSWTGISQGEQFF. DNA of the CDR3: TGTGCCAGCAGCTGGACAGGGATAAGCCAGGGTGAGCAGTTCTTC.

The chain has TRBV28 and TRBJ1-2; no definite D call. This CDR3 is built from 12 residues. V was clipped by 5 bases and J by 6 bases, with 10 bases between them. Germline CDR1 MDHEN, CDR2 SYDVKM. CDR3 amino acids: CASSPGLNGYTF. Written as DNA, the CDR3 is TGTGCCAGCAGTCCCGGACTTAATGGCTACACCTTC.

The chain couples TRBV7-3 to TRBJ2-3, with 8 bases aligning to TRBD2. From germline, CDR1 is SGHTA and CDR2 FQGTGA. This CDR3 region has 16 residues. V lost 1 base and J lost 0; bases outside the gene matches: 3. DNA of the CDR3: TGTGCCAGCAGCTTAAGTAGCGGGGCTAGCACAGATACGCAGTATTTT. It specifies CASSLSSGASTDTQYF.

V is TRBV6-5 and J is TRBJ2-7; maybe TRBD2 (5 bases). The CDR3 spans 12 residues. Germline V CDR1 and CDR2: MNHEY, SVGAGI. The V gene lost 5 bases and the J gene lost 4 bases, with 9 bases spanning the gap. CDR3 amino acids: CASSERRYEQYF. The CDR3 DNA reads TGTGCCAGCAGTGAAAGGAGGTACGAGCAGTACTTC.

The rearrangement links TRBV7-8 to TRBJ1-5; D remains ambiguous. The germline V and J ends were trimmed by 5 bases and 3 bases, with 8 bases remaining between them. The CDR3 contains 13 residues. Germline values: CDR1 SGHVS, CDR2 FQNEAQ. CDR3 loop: CASSPGNNQPQHF. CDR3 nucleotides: TGTGCCAGCAGCCCCGGGAACAATCAGCCCCAGCATTTT.

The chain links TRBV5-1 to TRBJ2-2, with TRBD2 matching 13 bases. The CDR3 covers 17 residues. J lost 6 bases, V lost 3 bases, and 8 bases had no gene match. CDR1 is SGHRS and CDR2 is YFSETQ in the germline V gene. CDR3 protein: CASSSRTSGGASGELFF. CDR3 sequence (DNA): TGCGCCAGCAGCTCCCGTACTAGCGGGGGGGCCTCCGGGGAGCTGTTTTTT.

The CDR3 reads CASSHGSTRGLTDTQYF. CDR3 DNA sequence: TGTGCCAGCAGCCATGGATCCACCAGGGGATTGACAGATACGCAGTATTTT. V and J are TRBV14 and TRBJ2-3, with D perhaps TRBD1 (6 bases). The V end lost 3 bases, the J end lost 3 bases, and 19 bases lay between the germline ends. This CDR3 has 17 amino acids. Germline-derived CDR1 and CDR2 are SGHDN and FVKESK.